Shown below are 8 T cell receptor beta chains from a single sample sequenced in a study of post-analysis software for immune sequencing data. Regarding the study as a whole: Among roughly five TRBV segments more frequent in patients than controls were TRBV5-6, TRBV5-1 and TRBV20-1.

The library was made from cDNA and included unique molecular identifiers. TCRdb re-analysed the PCR reads in MiXCR, keeping a single row per CDR3 protein. The repertoire has roughly 600,000 distinct CDR3 sequences, 40% to 50% of them found once; the top ten carry more than 1.5%. Their recognized antigens are unknown. The material sequenced was blood. The receptors were gathered from a girl aged 5-17 years with multiple sclerosis.

The chain is built from TRBV2 and TRBJ2-3; D may be TRBD2 (5 bases). Germline V gene data show CDR1 as SNHLY and CDR2 as FYNNEI. The V and J ends lost 8 bases and 3 bases respectively, with 15 bases between them. The CDR3 is 14 residues long. CDR3: CASEGNQETDTQYF. CDR3 nucleotide sequence: TGTGCCAGCGAGGGCAATCAAGAAACAGATACGCAGTATTTT.

The gene calls are TRBV5-5 and TRBJ1-2; TRBD1 might be the D (6 bases). The V gene lost 0 bases and the J gene lost 4 bases, with 10 bases spanning the gap. This CDR3 is built from 14 residues. Germline assignment: CDR1 SGHKS and CDR2 YYEKEE (reference sequence). The CDR3 nucleotides read TGTGCCAGCAGCTTGGCAGGGGCTAGCTATGGCTACACCTTC. As protein: CASSLAGASYGYTF.

This clonotype has a handful of counts. The chain combines TRBV5-1 with TRBJ2-1; tentative D call: TRBD2 (5 bases). Germline lookup yields CDR1 SGHRS and CDR2 YFSETQ. The V end was cut by 1 base, the J end by 0 bases, with 8 bases between. The CDR3 runs 15 residues. CDR3 DNA: TGCGCCAGCAGCTTGAGACTAATCTCCTACAATGAGCAGTTCTTC. Translation gives CASSLRLISYNEQFF.

The chain employs TRBV7-2 and TRBJ1-2; D may be TRBD1 (5 bases). V dropped 8 bases and J dropped 5 bases, with 12 bases sitting between them. The CDR3 runs to 12 residues. From germline, CDR1 is SGHTA and CDR2 FQGNSA. CDR3 nucleotide sequence: TGTGCCAGCGCCGACAGTCGTTATGGCTACACCTTC. Translation gives CASADSRYGYTF. The full variable domain, with the rest looked up from reference TRBV7-2 and TRBJ1-2, is GAGVSQSPSNKVTEKGKDVELRCDPISGHTALYWYRQSLGQGLEFLIYFQGNSAPDKSGLPSDRFSAERTGGSVSTLTIQRTQQEDSAVYLCASADSRYGYTFGSGTRLTVV.

This chain uses TRBV6-5 with TRBJ1-2; possible D gene TRBD1, 5 bases. V was pared by 6 bases and J by 0 bases, with 14 bases between. Germline V gene data show CDR1 as MNHEY and CDR2 as SVGAGI. The CDR3 extends over 15 amino acids. CDR3 sequence (DNA): TGTGCCAGCAGCCCAATGGGGCCCGCTAACTATGGCTACACCTTC. It specifies CASSPMGPANYGYTF.

This clonotype came up many times. CDR3 region: CSVGTGYYGYTF. The DNA for the CDR3 is TGCAGCGTTGGAACAGGGTACTATGGCTACACCTTC. V and J are TRBV29-1 and TRBJ1-2; perhaps TRBD1 as D (6 bases). Trimming left V 4 bases short and J 3 bases short, with 9 bases between. The CDR3 totals 12 residues. In germline, CDR1 is SQVTM, CDR2 ANQGSEA.

This clonotype showed up just a few times. V is TRBV20-1 and J is TRBJ2-1; 13 bases align to TRBD2. The V gene's germline CDR1 is DFQATT and CDR2 SNEGSKA (reference sequence). V was clipped by 5 bases and J by 10 bases; unmatched bases: 11. This CDR3 has 15 residues. CDR3 residues: CSARLAGGRLGEQFF. The CDR3 nucleotides are TGCAGTGCTCGACTAGCGGGAGGCCGCCTCGGGGAGCAGTTCTTC.

CDR3 DNA sequence: TGTGCCAGCAGTTACCGGAGGAGCACAGATACGCAGTATTTT. Translation: CASSYRRSTDTQYF. The chain links TRBV6-5 to TRBJ2-3; D may be TRBD2 (5 bases). Deletions cut 2 bases from V and 0 bases from J, with 6 bases between. The V gene's germline CDR1 is MNHEY and CDR2 SVGAGI. This CDR3 comprises 14 residues.